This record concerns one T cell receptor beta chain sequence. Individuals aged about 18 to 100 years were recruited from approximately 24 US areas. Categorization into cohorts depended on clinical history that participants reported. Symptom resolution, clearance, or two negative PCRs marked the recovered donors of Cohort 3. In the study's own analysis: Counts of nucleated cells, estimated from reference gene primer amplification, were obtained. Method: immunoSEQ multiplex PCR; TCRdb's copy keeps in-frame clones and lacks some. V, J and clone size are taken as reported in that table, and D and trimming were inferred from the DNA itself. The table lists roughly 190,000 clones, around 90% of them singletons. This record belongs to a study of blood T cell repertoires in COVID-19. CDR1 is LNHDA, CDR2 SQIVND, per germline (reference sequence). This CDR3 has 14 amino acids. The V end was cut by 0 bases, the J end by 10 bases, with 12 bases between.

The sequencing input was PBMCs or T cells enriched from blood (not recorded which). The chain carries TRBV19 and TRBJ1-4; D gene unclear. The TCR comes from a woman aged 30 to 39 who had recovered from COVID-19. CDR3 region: CASSIEAGRGKLFF. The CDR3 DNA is TGTGCCAGTAGTATAGAGGCCGGACGGGGAAAACTGTTTTTT.